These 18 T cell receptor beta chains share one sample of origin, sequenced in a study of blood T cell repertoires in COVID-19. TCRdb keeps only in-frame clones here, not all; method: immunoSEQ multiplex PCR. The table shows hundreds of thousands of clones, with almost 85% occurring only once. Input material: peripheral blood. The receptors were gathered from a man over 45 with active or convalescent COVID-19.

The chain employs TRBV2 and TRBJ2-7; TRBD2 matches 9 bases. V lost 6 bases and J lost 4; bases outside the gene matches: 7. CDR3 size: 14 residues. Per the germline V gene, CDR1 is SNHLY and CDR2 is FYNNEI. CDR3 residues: CASSLAGTRYEQYF. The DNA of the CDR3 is TGTGCCAGCAGCCTAGCGGGAACACGGTACGAGCAGTACTTC.

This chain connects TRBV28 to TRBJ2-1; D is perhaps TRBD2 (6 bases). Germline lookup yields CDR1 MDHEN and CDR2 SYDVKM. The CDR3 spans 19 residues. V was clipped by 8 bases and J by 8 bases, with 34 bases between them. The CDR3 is CASPLGGPGLPHKSDEQFF. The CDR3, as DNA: TGTGCCAGCCCTCTGGGAGGCCCGGGACTCCCACATAAGTCGGATGAGCAGTTCTTC. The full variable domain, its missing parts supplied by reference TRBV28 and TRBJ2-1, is DVKVTQSSRYLVKRTGEKVFLECVQDMDHENMFWYRQDPGLGLRLIYFSYDVKMKEKGDIPEGYSVSREKKERFSLILESASTNQTSMYLCASPLGGPGLPHKSDEQFFGPGTRLTVL.

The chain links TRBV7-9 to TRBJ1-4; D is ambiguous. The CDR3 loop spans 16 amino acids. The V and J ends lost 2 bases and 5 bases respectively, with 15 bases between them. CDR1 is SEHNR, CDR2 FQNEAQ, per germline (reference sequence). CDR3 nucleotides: TGTGCCAGCAGCTTATTTGGCGGCGGGGTAAATGAAAAACTGTTTTTT. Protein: CASSLFGGGVNEKLFF. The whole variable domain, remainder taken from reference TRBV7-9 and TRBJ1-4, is DTGVSQNPRHKITKRGQNVTFRCDPISEHNRLYWYRQTLGQGPEFLTYFQNEAQLEKSRLLSDRFSAERPKGSFSTLEIQRTEQGDSAMYLCASSLFGGGVNEKLFFGSGTQLSVL.

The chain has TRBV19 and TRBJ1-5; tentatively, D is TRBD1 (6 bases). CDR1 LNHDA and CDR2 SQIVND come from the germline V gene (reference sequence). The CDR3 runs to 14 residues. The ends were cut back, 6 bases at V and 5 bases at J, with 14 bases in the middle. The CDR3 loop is CASRNGQKHQPQHF. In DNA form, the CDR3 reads TGTGCCAGTAGGAACGGACAGAAACATCAGCCCCAGCATTTT.

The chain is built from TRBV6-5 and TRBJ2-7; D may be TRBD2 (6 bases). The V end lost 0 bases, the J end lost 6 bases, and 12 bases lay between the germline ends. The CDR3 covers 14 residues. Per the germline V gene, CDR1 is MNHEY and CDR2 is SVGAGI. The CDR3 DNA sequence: TGTGCCAGCAGTTACTCCGGGACTTTTCCCGAGCAGTACTTC. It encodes CASSYSGTFPEQYF.

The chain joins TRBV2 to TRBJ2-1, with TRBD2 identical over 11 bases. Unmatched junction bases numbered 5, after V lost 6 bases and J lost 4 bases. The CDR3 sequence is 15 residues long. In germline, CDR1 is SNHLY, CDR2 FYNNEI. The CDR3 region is CASRSGTSGYNEQFF. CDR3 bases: TGTGCCAGCAGGTCCGGGACTAGCGGATACAATGAGCAGTTCTTC.

The CDR3 loop is CASSPVGTGGAGNTIYF. The CDR3 DNA reads as TGTGCCAGCAGCCCAGTAGGGACAGGGGGCGCGGGAAACACCATATATTTT. This chain connects TRBV7-2 to TRBJ1-3; 12 bases match TRBD1. J gave up 4 bases and V 5 bases, and 9 bases lay outside the gene matches. Germline CDR1 and CDR2: SGHTA and FQGNSA. This CDR3 is 17 amino acids long.

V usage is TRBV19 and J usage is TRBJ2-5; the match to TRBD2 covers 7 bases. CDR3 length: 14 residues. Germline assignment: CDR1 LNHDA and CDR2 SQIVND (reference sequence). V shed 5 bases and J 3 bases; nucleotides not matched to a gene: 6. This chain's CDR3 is CASSPGLRKETQYF. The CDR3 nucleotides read TGTGCCAGTAGTCCGGGACTACGTAAAGAGACCCAGTACTTC.

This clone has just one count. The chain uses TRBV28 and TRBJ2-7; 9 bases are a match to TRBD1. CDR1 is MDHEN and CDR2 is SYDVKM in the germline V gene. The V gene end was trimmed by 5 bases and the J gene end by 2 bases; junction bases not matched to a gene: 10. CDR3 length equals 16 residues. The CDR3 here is CASSPRDRVVTYEQYF. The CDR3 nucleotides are TGTGCCAGCAGTCCCCGGGACAGGGTAGTTACCTACGAGCAGTACTTC. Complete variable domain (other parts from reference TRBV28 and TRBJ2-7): DVKVTQSSRYLVKRTGEKVFLECVQDMDHENMFWYRQDPGLGLRLIYFSYDVKMKEKGDIPEGYSVSREKKERFSLILESASTNQTSMYLCASSPRDRVVTYEQYFGPGTRLTVT.

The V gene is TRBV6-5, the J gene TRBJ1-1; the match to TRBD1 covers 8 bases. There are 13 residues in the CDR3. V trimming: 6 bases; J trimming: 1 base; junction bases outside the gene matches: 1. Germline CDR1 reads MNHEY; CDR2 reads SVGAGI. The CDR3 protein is CASRGQENTEAFF. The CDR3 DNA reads TGTGCCAGCAGGGGACAGGAGAACACTGAAGCTTTCTTT.

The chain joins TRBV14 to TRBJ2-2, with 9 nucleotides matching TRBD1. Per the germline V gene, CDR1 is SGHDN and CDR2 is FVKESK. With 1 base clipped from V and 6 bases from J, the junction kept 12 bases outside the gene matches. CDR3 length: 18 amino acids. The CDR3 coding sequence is TGTGCCAGCAGCCAAGCCTATGGAGGACAGGGGCCGGCCGGGGAGCTGTTTTTT. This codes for CASSQAYGGQGPAGELFF.

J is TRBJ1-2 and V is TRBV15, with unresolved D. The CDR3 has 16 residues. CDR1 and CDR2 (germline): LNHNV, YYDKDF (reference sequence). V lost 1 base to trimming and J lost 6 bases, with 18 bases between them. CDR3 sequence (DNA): TGTGCCACCAGCAGAGCACAGCTCCGGGCGGGCGATGGCTACACCTTC. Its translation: CATSRAQLRAGDGYTF.

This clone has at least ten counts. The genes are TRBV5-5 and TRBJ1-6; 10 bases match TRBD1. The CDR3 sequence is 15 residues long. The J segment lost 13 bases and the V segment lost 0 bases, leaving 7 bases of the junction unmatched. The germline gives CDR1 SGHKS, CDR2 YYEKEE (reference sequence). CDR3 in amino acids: CASSLEGTGVNPLHF. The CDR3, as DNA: TGTGCCAGCAGCTTGGAGGGGACAGGGGTGAACCCCCTCCACTTT.

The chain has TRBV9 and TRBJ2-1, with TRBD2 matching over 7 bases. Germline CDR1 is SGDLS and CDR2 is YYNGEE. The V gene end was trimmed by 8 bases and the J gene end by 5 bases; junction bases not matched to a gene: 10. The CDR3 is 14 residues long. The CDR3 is CASAPGGWDNEQFF. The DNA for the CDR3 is TGTGCCAGTGCCCCGGGGGGATGGGACAATGAGCAGTTCTTC.

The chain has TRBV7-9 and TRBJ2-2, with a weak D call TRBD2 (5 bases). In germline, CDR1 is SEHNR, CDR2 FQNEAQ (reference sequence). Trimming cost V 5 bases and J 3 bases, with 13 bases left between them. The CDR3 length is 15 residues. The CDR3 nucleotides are TGTGCCAGCAGCCCGGAGGTGGGCTACACCGGGGAGCTGTTTTTT. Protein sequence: CASSPEVGYTGELFF.

The CDR3: CASSHRDRGTDTQYF. The CDR3 DNA sequence: TGTGCCAGCAGCCACCGGGACAGGGGCACAGATACGCAGTATTTT. V gene TRBV7-6 combines with J gene TRBJ2-3; the match to TRBD1 covers 9 bases. With 5 bases clipped from V and 1 base from J, the junction kept 4 bases outside the gene matches. Per germline, CDR1 SGHVS and CDR2 FNYEAQ. This CDR3 region has 15 residues.

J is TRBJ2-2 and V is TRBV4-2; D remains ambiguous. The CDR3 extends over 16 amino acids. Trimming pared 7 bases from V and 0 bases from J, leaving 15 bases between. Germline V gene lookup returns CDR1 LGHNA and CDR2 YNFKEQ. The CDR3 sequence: CASTLRADTNTGELFF. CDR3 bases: TGTGCCAGCACCTTACGTGCGGATACGAACACCGGGGAGCTGTTTTTT.

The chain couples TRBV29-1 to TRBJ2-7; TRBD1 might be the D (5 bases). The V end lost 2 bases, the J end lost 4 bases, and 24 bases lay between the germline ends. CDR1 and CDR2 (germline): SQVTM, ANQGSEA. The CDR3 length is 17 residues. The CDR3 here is CSVELVGDRGSLYEQYF. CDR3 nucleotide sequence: TGCAGCGTTGAATTGGTAGGGGATAGGGGCTCATTGTACGAGCAGTACTTC.